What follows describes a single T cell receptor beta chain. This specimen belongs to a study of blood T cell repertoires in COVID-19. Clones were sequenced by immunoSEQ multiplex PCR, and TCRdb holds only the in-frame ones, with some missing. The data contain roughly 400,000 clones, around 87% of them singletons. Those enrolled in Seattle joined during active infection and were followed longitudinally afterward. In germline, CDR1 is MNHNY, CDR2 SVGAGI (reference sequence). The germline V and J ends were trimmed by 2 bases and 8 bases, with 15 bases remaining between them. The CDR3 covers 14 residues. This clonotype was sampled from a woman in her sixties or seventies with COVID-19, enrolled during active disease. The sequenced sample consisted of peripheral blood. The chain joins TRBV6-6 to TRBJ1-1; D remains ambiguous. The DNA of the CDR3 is TGTGCCAGCAGTTACGGGCTCTTCGGGGAGGAAGCTTTCTTT. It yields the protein CASSYGLFGEEAFF.